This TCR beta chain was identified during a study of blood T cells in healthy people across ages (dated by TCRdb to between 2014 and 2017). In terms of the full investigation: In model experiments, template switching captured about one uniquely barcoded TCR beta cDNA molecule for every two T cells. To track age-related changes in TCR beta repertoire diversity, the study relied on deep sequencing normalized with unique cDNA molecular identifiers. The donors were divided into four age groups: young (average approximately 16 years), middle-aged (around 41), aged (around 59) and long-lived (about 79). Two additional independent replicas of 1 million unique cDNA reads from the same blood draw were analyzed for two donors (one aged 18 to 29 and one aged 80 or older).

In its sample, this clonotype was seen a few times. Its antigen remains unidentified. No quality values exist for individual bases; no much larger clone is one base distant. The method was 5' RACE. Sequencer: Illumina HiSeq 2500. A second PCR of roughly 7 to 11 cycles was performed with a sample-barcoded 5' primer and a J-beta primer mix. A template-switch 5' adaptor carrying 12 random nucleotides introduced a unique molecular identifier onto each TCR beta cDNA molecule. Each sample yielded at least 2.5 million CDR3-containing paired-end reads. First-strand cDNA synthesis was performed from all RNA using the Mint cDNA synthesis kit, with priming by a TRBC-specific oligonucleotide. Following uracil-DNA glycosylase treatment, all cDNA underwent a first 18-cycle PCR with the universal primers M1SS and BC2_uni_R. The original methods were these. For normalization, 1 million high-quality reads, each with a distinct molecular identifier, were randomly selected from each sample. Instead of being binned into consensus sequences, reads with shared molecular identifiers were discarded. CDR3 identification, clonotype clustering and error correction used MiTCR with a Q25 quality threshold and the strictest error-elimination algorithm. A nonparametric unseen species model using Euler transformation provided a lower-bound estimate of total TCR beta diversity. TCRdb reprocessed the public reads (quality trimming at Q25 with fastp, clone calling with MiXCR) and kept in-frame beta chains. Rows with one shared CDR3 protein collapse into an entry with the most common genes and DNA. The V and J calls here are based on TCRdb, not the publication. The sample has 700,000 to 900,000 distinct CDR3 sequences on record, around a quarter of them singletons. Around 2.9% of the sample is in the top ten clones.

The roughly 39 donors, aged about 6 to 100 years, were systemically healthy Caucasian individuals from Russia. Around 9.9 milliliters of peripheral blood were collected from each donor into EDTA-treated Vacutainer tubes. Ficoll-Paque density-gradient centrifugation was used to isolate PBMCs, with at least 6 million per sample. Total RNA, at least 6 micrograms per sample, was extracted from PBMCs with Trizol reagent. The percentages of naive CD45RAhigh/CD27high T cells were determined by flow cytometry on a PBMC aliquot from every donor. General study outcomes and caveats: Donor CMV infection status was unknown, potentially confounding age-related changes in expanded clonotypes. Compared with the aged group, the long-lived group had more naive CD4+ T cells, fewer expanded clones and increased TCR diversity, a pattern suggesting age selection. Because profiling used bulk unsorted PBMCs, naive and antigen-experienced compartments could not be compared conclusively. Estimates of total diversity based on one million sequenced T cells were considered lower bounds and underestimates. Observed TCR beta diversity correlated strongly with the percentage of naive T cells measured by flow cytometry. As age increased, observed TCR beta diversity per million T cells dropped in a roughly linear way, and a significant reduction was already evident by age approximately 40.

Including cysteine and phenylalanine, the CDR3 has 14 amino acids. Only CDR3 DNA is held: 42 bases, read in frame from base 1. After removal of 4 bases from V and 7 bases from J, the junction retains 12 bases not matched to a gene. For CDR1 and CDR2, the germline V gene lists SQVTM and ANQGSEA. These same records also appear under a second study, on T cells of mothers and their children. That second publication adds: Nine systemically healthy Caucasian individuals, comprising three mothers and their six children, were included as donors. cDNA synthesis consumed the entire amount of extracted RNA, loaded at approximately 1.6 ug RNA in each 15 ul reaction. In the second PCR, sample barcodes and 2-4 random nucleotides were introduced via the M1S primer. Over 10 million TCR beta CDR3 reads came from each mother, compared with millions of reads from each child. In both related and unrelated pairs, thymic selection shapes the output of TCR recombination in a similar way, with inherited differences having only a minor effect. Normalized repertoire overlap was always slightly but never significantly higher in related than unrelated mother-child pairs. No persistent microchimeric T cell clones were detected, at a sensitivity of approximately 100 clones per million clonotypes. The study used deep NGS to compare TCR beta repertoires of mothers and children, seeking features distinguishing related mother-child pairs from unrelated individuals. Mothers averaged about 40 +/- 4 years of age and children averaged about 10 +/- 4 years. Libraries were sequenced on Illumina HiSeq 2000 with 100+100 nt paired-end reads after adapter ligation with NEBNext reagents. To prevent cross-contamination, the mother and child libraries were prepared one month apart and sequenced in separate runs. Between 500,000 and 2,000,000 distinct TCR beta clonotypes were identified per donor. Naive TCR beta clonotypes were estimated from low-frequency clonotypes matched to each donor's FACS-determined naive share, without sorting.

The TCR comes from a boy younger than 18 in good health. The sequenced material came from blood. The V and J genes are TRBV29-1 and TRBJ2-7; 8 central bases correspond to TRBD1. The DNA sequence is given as TGCAGCGTTGTCCCTCGGGCCAGGGGGCGGGAGCAGTACTTC. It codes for CSVVPRARGREQYF.